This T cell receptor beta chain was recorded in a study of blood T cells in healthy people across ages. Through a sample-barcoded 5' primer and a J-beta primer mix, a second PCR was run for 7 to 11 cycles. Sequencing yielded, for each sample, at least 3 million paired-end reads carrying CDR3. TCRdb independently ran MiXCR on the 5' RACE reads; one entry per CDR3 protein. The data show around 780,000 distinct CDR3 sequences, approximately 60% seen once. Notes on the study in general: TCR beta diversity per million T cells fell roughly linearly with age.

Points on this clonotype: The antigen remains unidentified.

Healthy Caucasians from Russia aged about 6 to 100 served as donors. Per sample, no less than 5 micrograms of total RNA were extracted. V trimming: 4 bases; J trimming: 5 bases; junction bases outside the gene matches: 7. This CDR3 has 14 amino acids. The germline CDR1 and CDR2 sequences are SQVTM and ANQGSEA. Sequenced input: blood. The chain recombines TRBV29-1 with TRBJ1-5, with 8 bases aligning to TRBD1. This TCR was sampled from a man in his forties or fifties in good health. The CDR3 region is CSVGVTGGDQPQHF. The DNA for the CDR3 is TGCAGCGTTGGTGTCACAGGGGGTGATCAGCCCCAGCATTTT. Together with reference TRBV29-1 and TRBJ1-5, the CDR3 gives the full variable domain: SAVISQKPSRDICQRGTSLTIQCQVDSQVTMMFWYRQQPGQSLTLIATANQGSEATYESGFVIDKFPISRPNLTFSTLTVSNMSPEDSSIYLCSVGVTGGDQPQHFGDGTRLSIL.